This T cell receptor (beta chain) was captured by sequencing in a study of shared clonotypes between healthy human individuals. About this clone: The same CDR3 also results from other DNA sequences found in this sample.

CDR3 length: 15 residues. In germline, CDR1 is SGHNT, CDR2 YYREEE (reference sequence). J lost 0 bases, V lost 2 bases, and 3 bases had no gene match. The table came from immunoSEQ multiplex PCR; TCRdb's copy has only in-frame clones and leaves some out. The sample records millions of clones, around nine tenths being singletons. The clonotype was recovered from a man between 18 and 29 years old in good health. The J gene is TRBJ2-3, the V gene TRBV5-4; the match to TRBD2 covers 7 bases. Sequenced material: naive CD4+ T cells sorted from blood. The subset was: CD45RA+ positively selected. CDR3 DNA sequence: TGTGCCAGCAGCTTAGCGGGATCTAGCACAGATACGCAGTATTTT. Translated, it gives CASSLAGSSTDTQYF. The entire variable domain, with the rest obtained from reference TRBV5-4 and TRBJ2-3, is as follows: ETGVTQSPTHLIKTRGQQVTLRCSSQSGHNTVSWYQQALGQGPQFIFQYYREEENGRGNFPPRFSGLQFPNYSSELNVNALELDDSALYLCASSLAGSSTDTQYFGPGTRLTVL.